This T cell receptor beta chain is drawn from a study of T cell changes during pregnancy in multiple sclerosis. CDR3 size: 15 residues. With V trimmed by 1 base and J by 0 bases, 0 bases remained unmatched. From germline, CDR1 is LGHNA and CDR2 YNFKEQ. The assay was immunoSEQ multiplex PCR, and TCRdb's table has in-frame clones only and misses some. Of over 3,000 clones listed, about nine tenths are singletons. The rearrangement links TRBV4-2 to TRBJ2-7; 10 positions match TRBD2. The receptor was isolated from a female donor in good health, enrolled as a control in a pregnancy study. The sequenced sample was CD8+ T cells from peripheral blood mononuclear cells, obtained in the first trimester of pregnancy. The DNA for the CDR3 is TGTGCCAGCAGCCAAGGACTAGCGGGCTCCTACGAGCAGTACTTC. This encodes CASSQGLAGSYEQYF.